The 23 T cell receptor beta chains given below trace back to one sample, sequenced in a study of response to subunit inactivated influenza vaccine. A single record per CDR3 protein comes from TCRdb applying MiXCR to the RT-PCR reads. The sample contains about 570,000 distinct CDR3 sequences, approximately 10% of which appear only once. The data were also submitted as part of a second study, on T cells expressing NK-cell markers. That source adds: Generation of TCR beta cDNA was performed by 5'RACE template switching incorporating UMIs.

The material sequenced was PBMCs from blood, taken on the day of vaccination. The source is a man in his fifties who received an inactivated influenza vaccine.

In this sample, this clonotype turned up a few times. V usage is TRBV11-2 and J usage is TRBJ1-4; D unclear. This CDR3 has 15 amino acids. The V gene lost 1 base and the J gene lost 1 base, with 7 bases spanning the gap. Germline assignment: CDR1 SGHAT and CDR2 FQNNGV. CDR3 in DNA: TGTGCCAGCAGCTTAGCTCTGAGAACTAATGAAAAACTGTTTTTT. Its protein product is CASSLALRTNEKLFF. Together with reference TRBV11-2 and TRBJ1-4, the CDR3 gives the full variable domain: EAGVAQSPRYKIIEKRQSVAFWCNPISGHATLYWYQQILGQGPKLLIQFQNNGVVDDSQLPKDRFSAERLKGVDSTLKIQPAKLEDSAVYLCASSLALRTNEKLFFGSGTQLSVL.

The J gene is TRBJ2-2, the V gene TRBV9, with 7 bases that match TRBD1. J gave up 4 bases and V 0 bases, and 9 bases lay outside the gene matches. The CDR3 length is 17 residues. Germline-derived CDR1 and CDR2 are SGDLS and YYNGEE. The CDR3 bases are TGTGCCAGCAGCGTAGGTGGGCAGGGGGTCTTCACCGGGGAGCTGTTTTTT. Translated, it gives CASSVGGQGVFTGELFF.

This clonotype has only a few counts. The chain uses TRBV11-2 and TRBJ2-3, with TRBD2 matching over 13 bases. The CDR3 consists of 17 residues. The germline V gene encodes CDR1 SGHAT and CDR2 FQNNGV. J lost 0 bases, V lost 4 bases, and 4 bases had no gene match. CDR3 residues: CASSSGTSGTSTDTQYF. CDR3 coding DNA: TGTGCCAGCAGCTCCGGGACTAGCGGGACTAGCACAGATACGCAGTATTTT.

The rearrangement joins TRBV20-1 to TRBJ2-7, with 7 nucleotides matching TRBD2. The V and J ends lost 0 bases and 5 bases, in that order; junction bases with no gene match: 10. CDR1 and CDR2 from the germline V gene are DFQATT and SNEGSKA (reference sequence). CDR3 size: 15 residues. DNA for the CDR3: TGCAGTGCTAGAGATGATCAGCGGGATAGAGACGAGCAGTACTTC. Protein: CSARDDQRDRDEQYF.

This clonotype was counted between two and nine times. V and J are TRBV29-1 and TRBJ2-2, with D tentatively TRBD1 (5 bases). CDR1 and CDR2 (germline): SQVTM, ANQGSEA. CDR3 size: 13 residues. The V end lost 7 bases, the J end lost 0 bases, and 9 bases lay between the germline ends. The CDR3 here is CSARTTNTGELFF. The CDR3 DNA reads as TGCAGCGCCAGGACAACGAACACCGGGGAGCTGTTTTTT.

This clonotype has a handful of counts. This chain links TRBV6-2 or TRBV6-3 with TRBJ2-7, with 7 bases aligning to TRBD1. The CDR3 contains 15 residues. Looked up from germline, CDR1 is MNHEY and CDR2 is SVGEGT. V shed 6 bases, J shed 1 base, and the junction held 9 bases outside the gene matches. Written as DNA, the CDR3 is TGTGCCAGCAGCCCACAGGGGATCGGGTCCTACGAGCAGTACTTC. Its protein is CASSPQGIGSYEQYF.

This clonotype was observed many times. The rearrangement uses TRBV20-1 and TRBJ2-1; TRBD2 might be the D (6 bases). Germline V CDR1 and CDR2: DFQATT, SNEGSKA (reference sequence). Between the trimmed V and J ends, which lost 5 bases and 0 bases, there was a span of 11 bases. The length of the CDR3 is 14 residues. This CDR3 is CSAEGGGSYNEQFF. CDR3 coding DNA: TGCAGTGCTGAGGGAGGCGGCTCCTACAATGAGCAGTTCTTC.

DNA of the CDR3: TGTGCCAGCAGCTTAGACCCAGGGTCCCGAAGCCATACTGTGCAGTATTTT. Protein sequence: CASSLDPGSRSHTVQYF. V and J are TRBV11-2 and TRBJ2-3, with D perhaps TRBD1 (5 bases). V dropped 0 bases and J dropped 11 bases, with 24 bases sitting between them. This CDR3 comprises 17 residues. Per germline, CDR1 SGHAT and CDR2 FQNNGV.

This clonotype has only a few counts. The chain uses TRBV7-8 and TRBJ1-5; D perhaps matches TRBD1 (5 bases). The germline V gene has CDR1 SGHVS and CDR2 FQNEAQ. Trimming shortened V by 5 bases and J by 0 bases, and 11 bases separated the two germline ends. The CDR3 totals 15 residues. The chain's CDR3 is CASSPGRYSNQPQHF. CDR3 bases: TGTGCCAGCAGCCCGGGGCGGTATAGCAATCAGCCCCAGCATTTT.

The V gene is TRBV29-1, the J gene TRBJ2-1, with D possibly called TRBD1 or TRBD2 (5 bases each). This CDR3 is 13 amino acids long. V lost 7 bases to trimming and J lost 8 bases, with 18 bases between them. Germline CDR1 reads SQVTM; CDR2 reads ANQGSEA. CDR3 sequence (DNA): TGCAGCGGGGGGACGACCAGGTACGATGAGCAGTTCTTC. It codes for CSGGTTRYDEQFF.

The V gene is TRBV7-2, the J gene TRBJ2-7; 10 bases fit TRBD1. This CDR3 spans 15 amino acids. Germline V gives CDR1 SGHTA, CDR2 FQGNSA. J lost 6 bases, V lost 6 bases, and 11 bases had no gene match. The CDR3 is CASSLPPDRGSEQYF. Here the CDR3 DNA reads TGTGCCAGCAGTTTGCCGCCGGACAGGGGGAGCGAGCAGTACTTC.

This clonotype occurred many times. J is TRBJ2-1 and V is TRBV12-3 or TRBV12-4; D is unclear. The CDR3 covers 13 residues. The ends were cut back, 4 bases at V and 5 bases at J, with 9 bases in the middle. The CDR3 spells CASSSAIDNEQFF. The DNA for the CDR3 is TGTGCCAGCAGTTCCGCGATCGACAATGAGCAGTTCTTC.

The rearrangement joins TRBV20-1 to TRBJ2-5; TRBD1 agrees at 9 bases. Germline V gene sequence: CDR1 DFQATT, CDR2 SNEGSKA (reference sequence). Trimming at V came to 3 bases and at J to 2 bases, leaving 4 bases not matched to a gene. CDR3 length equals 14 residues. CDR3 region: CSASRDRVQETQYF. For the CDR3, the DNA is TGCAGTGCTAGCCGGGACAGGGTACAAGAGACCCAGTACTTC.

This chain links TRBV7-9 with TRBJ2-1; 8 bases align to TRBD2. The CDR3 is 17 residues long. CDR1 SEHNR and CDR2 FQNEAQ come from the germline V gene (reference sequence). V lost 0 bases, J lost 0 bases, and 4 bases stayed unmatched. The CDR3 reads CASSLAGLDSSYNEQFF. CDR3 nucleotide sequence: TGTGCCAGCAGCTTAGCGGGACTAGATTCCTCCTACAATGAGCAGTTCTTC.

This clonotype was picked up a small number of times. The V gene is TRBV28, the J gene TRBJ2-7; TRBD1 might be the D (5 bases). The CDR3 contains 12 residues. Looked up from germline, CDR1 is MDHEN and CDR2 is SYDVKM. The germline V and J ends were trimmed by 7 bases and 3 bases, with 10 bases remaining between them. This CDR3 is CASNTGFYEQYF. Here the CDR3 DNA reads TGTGCCAGCAATACAGGATTCTACGAGCAGTACTTC.

V is TRBV4-3 and J is TRBJ2-7; 9 positions match TRBD2. V was clipped by 2 bases and J by 1 base; unmatched bases: 6. The CDR3 loop spans 16 amino acids. Germline lookup yields CDR1 LGHNA and CDR2 YSLEER. The CDR3: CASSQYTSGRSYEQYF. DNA for the CDR3: TGCGCCAGCAGCCAATATACTAGCGGGCGATCCTACGAGCAGTACTTC.

This clonotype was counted ten times or more. The rearrangement joins TRBV20-1 to TRBJ2-1, with D perhaps TRBD1 (7 bases). The germline gives CDR1 DFQATT, CDR2 SNEGSKA (reference sequence). Trimming took 3 bases from V and 7 from J, leaving 16 bases between them. The CDR3 has 14 amino acids. CDR3 region: CSASHRGLGNEQFF. The CDR3 DNA reads TGCAGTGCTAGTCACAGGGGACTCGGGAATGAGCAGTTCTTC.

This clonotype was seen a few times. The rearrangement uses TRBV14 and TRBJ2-1; either TRBD1 or TRBD2 may supply D (5 bases each). Germline CDR1 SGHDN, CDR2 FVKESK. This CDR3 has 17 residues. V dropped 2 bases and J dropped 0 bases, with 14 bases sitting between them. CDR3: CASSQRGLTSSYNEQFF. The CDR3, as DNA: TGTGCCAGCAGCCAAAGGGGCCTAACTAGCTCCTACAATGAGCAGTTCTTC.

This clonotype has more than one count but fewer than ten. This chain joins TRBV4-2 and TRBJ2-7; D might be TRBD2 (5 bases). V lost 1 base, J lost 3 bases, and 13 bases lay in between. The CDR3 consists of 15 residues. The germline V gene encodes CDR1 LGHNA and CDR2 YNFKEQ. Here the CDR3 DNA reads TGTGCCAGCAGCCAAGGGACGGGAAGTGGCTACGAGCAGTACTTC. Its translation is CASSQGTGSGYEQYF.

The chain couples TRBV28 to TRBJ1-2; D call uncertain. V lost 8 bases to trimming and J lost 1 base, with 8 bases between them. Per the germline V gene, CDR1 is MDHEN and CDR2 is SYDVKM. The CDR3 totals 12 residues. CDR3 DNA: TGTGCCAGCGGGCAGGTTAACTATGGCTACACCTTC. Protein product: CASGQVNYGYTF.

This clonotype was counted between two and nine times. This chain links TRBV6-5 with TRBJ1-4; unclear D gene. This CDR3 is 13 amino acids long. V was shortened by 4 bases and J by 8 bases, with 11 bases between the two germline ends. Germline values: CDR1 MNHEY, CDR2 SVGAGI. The CDR3 DNA is TGTGCCAGCAGTTGGTCCGGCATGGAAAAACTGTTTTTT. This codes for CASSWSGMEKLFF.

The rearrangement uses TRBV27 and TRBJ2-3; D is unclear. Trimming cost V 2 bases and J 5 bases, with 11 bases left between them. The CDR3 is made up of 14 amino acids. The germline gives CDR1 MNHEY, CDR2 SMNVEV (reference sequence). The CDR3 DNA reads as TGTGCCAGCAGTTTAGGGGTTCTTGGAGATACGCAGTATTTT. Protein: CASSLGVLGDTQYF.

V usage is TRBV28 and J usage is TRBJ2-7; TRBD2 aligns across 10 bases. V lost 7 bases to trimming and J lost 2 bases; unmatched junction nucleotides: 5. The germline V gene encodes CDR1 MDHEN and CDR2 SYDVKM. The CDR3 is 14 amino acids. The CDR3 coding sequence is TGTGCCAGCACCATAGCGGGGGGTACCTACGAGCAGTACTTC. This codes for CASTIAGGTYEQYF.